A selection of T cell receptor beta chains follows, all from one sample in a study of a mutant IDH1 vaccine in newly diagnosed glioma. Using immunoSEQ multiplex PCR, the repertoire was profiled, and TCRdb retains in-frame clones only, with some absent. This sample has tens of thousands of clones; roughly 90% occur once, and the top ten carry 1.6%. No antigen is known for these receptors. The sample in question was PBMCs, obtained from a glioma patient whose treatment included an IDH1 peptide vaccine. These receptors were obtained from a man aged 40-55 years with glioma. The conserved cysteine and the conserved F or W are not part of the CDR3 here. Each record gives: J gene, V gene, D gene, CDR3 protein. A D gene is named only where the DNA matches it firmly.

>TRBJ1-1|TRBV4-3|NA
ASSEGLNTEAF
>TRBJ1-5|TRBV4-1|NA
ASSQDGRGGNQPQH
>TRBJ2-1|TRBV9|NA
ASSKQGQSNEQF
>TRBJ2-7|TRBV6-6|TRBD2
ASSREGLPSGEQY
>TRBJ2-7|TRBV7-2|TRBD2
ASGRTSGIIYEQY
>TRBJ2-7|TRBV29-1|NA
SVEVSNSHEQY
>TRBJ2-5|TRBV7-8|TRBD1
ASSLQDRVEETQY
>TRBJ2-7|TRBV11-2|TRBD2
ASSLGGLATIHYEQY
>TRBJ1-2|TRBV6-5|NA
ASSYKDINYGYT
>TRBJ2-1|TRBV27|NA
ASSDSYNEQF
>TRBJ2-5|TRBV9|NA
ASSASPQETQY
>TRBJ2-2|TRBV2|TRBD2
LYASGRGELF
>TRBJ2-7|TRBV7-6|TRBD2
ASSLNREGELVEQY
>TRBJ2-7|TRBV5-1|NA
ASSSGLEFYEQY
>TRBJ2-3|TRBV21-1|NA
ASSKRVAGSWTQY